The TCR beta chain under discussion was sequenced for a study of T cell changes during pregnancy in multiple sclerosis. Repertoires were generated with immunoSEQ multiplex PCR, while TCRdb's copy carries only in-frame clones and drops some. This sample has 55,000 or so clones, with 75% to 90% found just once. The length of the CDR3 is 15 residues. Germline assignment: CDR1 SNHLY and CDR2 FYNNEI. The V segment lost 10 bases and the J segment 5 bases; nucleotides outside the gene matches: 15. The material sequenced was CD4+ T cells from peripheral blood mononuclear cells, taken in the first trimester of pregnancy. The TCR originated in a female donor with multiple sclerosis, enrolled in a pregnancy study. This rearrangement joins TRBV2 to TRBJ2-5, with 8 bases lining up with TRBD1. The CDR3 region is CAILPSQGAKETQYF. CDR3 DNA sequence: TGTGCCATTCTACCATCCCAGGGGGCTAAGGAGACCCAGTACTTC.